This TCR beta chain was observed in a study of T cells after yellow fever vaccination (dated by TCRdb to the late 2010s). About the full investigation: Libraries from fractions with low cell numbers were prepared with the SMART-Seq v4 Ultra Low Input RNA kit. Blood was collected at multiple timepoints before and after primary and secondary immunization, and bulk PBMC replicates and cell subsets were isolated. The cohort comprised two healthy male donors, one aged 18 to 29 and one aged 30 to 39 years. Bulk TCR alpha and beta repertoires were sequenced longitudinally to track T-cell clones before and after primary and booster YFV17D yellow fever vaccination. What the study reported, not specific to this receptor: A small fraction of clonotypes appeared in both the CD4 and CD8 compartments, likely as a result of convergent recombination. Because abundant contaminating clonotypes from the bulk population could be contained in FACS-sorted repertoires, computational filtering was required. Only a couple of donors were included in the study, so the extent to which the findings can be generalized is limited. After the booster, most of the clones that had expanded following primary vaccination were detected again (96% of CD4 and around 90% of CD8), which suggests that memory was broadly maintained. The secondary T-cell response was weaker than the primary response but faster, peaking on day 5 instead of day 15.

This specimen's treatment or condition label, per the study, means: live attenuated yellow fever vaccine strain. A standard Ficoll-Paque protocol was used to isolate PBMCs from peripheral blood. Dynabeads CD4 and CD8 positive selection kits were used to isolate the CD4 and CD8 T-cell fractions. RNA was extracted with TriZol from bulk PBMCs, CD4 and CD8 fractions, and dextramer-positive and dextramer-negative fractions. Sequencing used an Illumina NovaSeq 6000. TCR cDNA was synthesized by 5'RACE template switching, through which a universal primer site and unique molecular identifiers were introduced. cDNA synthesis was primed from both the TCR alpha and TCR beta constant segments. Libraries were amplified in two PCR steps, with sample barcodes and sequencing adapters added in the second step. Sequencing of the libraries was done on either Illumina HiSeq 2500 (2x100 bp) or NovaSeq (2x150 bp). The authors' pipeline ran thus. MIGEC was used to demultiplex reads and collapse the reads into UMI consensus sequences, and MiXCR was used for V(D)J alignment. Using edgeR on replicate PBMC samples, clonotypes were called vaccine-responding if FDR was below 0.01 and the log2 fold change was above 5 up to day 15. Each bulk clonotype received a CD4 or CD8 identity based on whether the sequenced CD4 or CD8 repertoire contained that clonotype at higher abundance. TCRdb redid the processing of the public reads, applying fastp at Q25 and MiXCR, and retained in-frame beta chains. Entries are consolidated by CDR3 protein sequence, retaining the most common genes and DNA. These V and J calls rely on TCRdb rather than the paper's analysis. Here the sample has just over 250,000 distinct CDR3 sequences; roughly 5.6% occur a single time. The ten top clones hold less than 3.5% of the sample.

This clonotype was seen repeatedly, ten times or more. Its binding antigen is unknown. It has no much larger one-base neighbor in the sample; base qualities were not kept. V and J are truncated by 4 bases and 0 bases respectively, leaving an intervening sequence of 10 bases. Spanning cysteine to phenylalanine, the CDR3 consists of 15 amino acids. Only the CDR3 DNA stays, 45 bases, in frame from base 1. Based on the germline V gene (reference sequence), the CDR1 and CDR2 sequences are SEHNR and FQNEAQ. This sequence originates from a young man who received the YFV17D yellow fever vaccine. Here the chain combines TRBV7-9 and TRBJ1-3, with the identity of the D gene unclear. Sequenced material: CD4+ T cells sorted from PBMCs, taken on the day of the yellow fever booster vaccination. The CDR3 reads as follows: CASSSRRISGNTIYF. The nucleotide sequence is TGTGCCAGCAGCTCACGACGGATCTCTGGAAACACCATATATTTT. The full variable domain, completed from the reference TRBV7-9 and TRBJ1-3 proteins outside the CDR3, reads DTGVSQNPRHKITKRGQNVTFRCDPISEHNRLYWYRQTLGQGPEFLTYFQNEAQLEKSRLLSDRFSAERPKGSFSTLEIQRTEQGDSAMYLCASSSRRISGNTIYFGEGSWLTVV.